The T cell receptor (beta chain) under discussion was sequenced for a study of control samples from healthy donors and cancer patients. The data were produced by immunoSEQ multiplex PCR, yet TCRdb's version contains in-frame clones alone and is incomplete. The table has some 70,000 clones, approximately 84% seen once. This clone was counted once. This CDR3 has 12 amino acids. Trimming pared 5 bases from V and 1 base from J, leaving 4 bases between. The germline V gene has CDR1 KGHSH and CDR2 LQKENI. This clonotype originated in a woman aged 45-65 years with lung cancer. The chain combines TRBV18 with TRBJ2-3, with unresolved D. Sequencing used PBMCs. In DNA, the CDR3 is TGTGCCAGCTCATCGGGCACAGATACGCAGTATTTT. As protein: CASSSGTDTQYF.